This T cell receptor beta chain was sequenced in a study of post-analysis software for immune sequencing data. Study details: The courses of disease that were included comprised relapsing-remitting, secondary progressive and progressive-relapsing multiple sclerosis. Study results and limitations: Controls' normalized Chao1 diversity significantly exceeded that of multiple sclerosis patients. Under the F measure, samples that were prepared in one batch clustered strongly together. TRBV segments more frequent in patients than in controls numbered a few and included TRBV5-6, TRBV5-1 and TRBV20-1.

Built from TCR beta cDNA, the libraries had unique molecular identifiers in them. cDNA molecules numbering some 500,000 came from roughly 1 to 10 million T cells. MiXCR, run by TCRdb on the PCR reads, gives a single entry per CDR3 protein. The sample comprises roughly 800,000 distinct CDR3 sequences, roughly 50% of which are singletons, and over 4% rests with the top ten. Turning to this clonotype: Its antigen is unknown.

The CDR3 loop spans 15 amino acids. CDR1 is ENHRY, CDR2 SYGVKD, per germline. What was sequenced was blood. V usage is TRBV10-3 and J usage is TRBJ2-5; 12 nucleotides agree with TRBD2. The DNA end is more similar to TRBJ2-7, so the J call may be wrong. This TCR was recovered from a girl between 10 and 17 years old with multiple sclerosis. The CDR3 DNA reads TGTGCCATCAGCGGGACTAGCGGGTGGTCCTACGAGCAGTACTTC. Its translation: CAISGTSGWSYEQYF.